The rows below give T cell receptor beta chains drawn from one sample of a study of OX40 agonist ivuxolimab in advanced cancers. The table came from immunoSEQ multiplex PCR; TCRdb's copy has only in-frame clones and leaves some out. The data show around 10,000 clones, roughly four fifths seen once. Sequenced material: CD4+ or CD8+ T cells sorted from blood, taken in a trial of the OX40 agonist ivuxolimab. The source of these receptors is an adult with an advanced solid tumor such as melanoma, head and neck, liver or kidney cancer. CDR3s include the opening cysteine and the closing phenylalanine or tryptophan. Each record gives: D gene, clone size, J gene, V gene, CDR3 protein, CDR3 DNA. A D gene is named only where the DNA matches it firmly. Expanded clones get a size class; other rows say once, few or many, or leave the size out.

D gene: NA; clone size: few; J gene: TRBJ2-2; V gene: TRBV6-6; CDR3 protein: CASSYNRAGSTGELFF; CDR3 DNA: TGTGCCAGCAGTTATAATCGGGCGGGCTCCACCGGGGAGCTGTTTTTT
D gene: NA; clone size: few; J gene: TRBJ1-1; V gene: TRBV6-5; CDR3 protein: CASSYSGSGGTEAFF; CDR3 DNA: TGTGCCAGCAGTTACTCGGGCTCCGGGGGCACTGAAGCTTTCTTT
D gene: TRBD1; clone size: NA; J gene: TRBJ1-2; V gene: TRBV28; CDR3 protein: CASSQTGGSYGYTF; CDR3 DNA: TGTGCCAGCAGTCAGACAGGGGGTTCCTATGGCTACACCTTC
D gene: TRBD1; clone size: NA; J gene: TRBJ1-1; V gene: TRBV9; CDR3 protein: CASREGTGGSDPMNTEAFF; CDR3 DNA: TGTGCCAGCAGAGAGGGAACAGGGGGATCCGATCCTATGAACACTGAAGCTTTCTTT
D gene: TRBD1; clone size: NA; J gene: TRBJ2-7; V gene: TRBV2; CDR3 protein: CASSEEGARSYEQYF; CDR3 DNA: TGTGCCAGCAGTGAAGAGGGGGCGCGCTCCTACGAGCAGTACTTC
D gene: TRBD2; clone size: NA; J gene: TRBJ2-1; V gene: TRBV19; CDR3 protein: CASSMGIAGSSYNEQFF; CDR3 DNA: TGTGCCAGTAGTATGGGTATAGCGGGAAGCTCCTACAATGAGCAGTTCTTC
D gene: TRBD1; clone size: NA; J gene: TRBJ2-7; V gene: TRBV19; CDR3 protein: CASNAGTDSYEQYF; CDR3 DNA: TGTGCCAGTAACGCCGGGACAGACTCCTACGAGCAGTACTTC
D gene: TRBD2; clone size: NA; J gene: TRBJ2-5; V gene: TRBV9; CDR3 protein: CASSALAGGPLETQYF; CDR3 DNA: TGTGCCAGCAGCGCTTTAGCGGGAGGGCCTTTGGAGACCCAGTACTTC
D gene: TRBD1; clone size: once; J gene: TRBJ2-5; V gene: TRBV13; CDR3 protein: CASSFGLGTVQETQYF; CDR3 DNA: TGTGCCAGCAGCTTCGGACTCGGGACAGTTCAAGAGACCCAGTACTTC
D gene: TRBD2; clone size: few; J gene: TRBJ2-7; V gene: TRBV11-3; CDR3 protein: CASSFPQSGRGSYEQYF; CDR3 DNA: TGTGCCAGCAGCTTCCCTCAGTCCGGGAGGGGTTCCTACGAGCAGTACTTC
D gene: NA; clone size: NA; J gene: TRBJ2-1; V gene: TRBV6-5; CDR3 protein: CASTEGASGYNEQFF; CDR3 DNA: TGTGCCAGCACCGAGGGGGCTAGCGGATACAATGAGCAGTTCTTC
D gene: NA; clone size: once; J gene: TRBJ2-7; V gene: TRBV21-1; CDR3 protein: CASSEWNTPLNISYEQYF; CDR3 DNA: TGTGCCAGCAGCGAGTGGAACACTCCGCTTAACATCTCCTACGAGCAGTACTTC
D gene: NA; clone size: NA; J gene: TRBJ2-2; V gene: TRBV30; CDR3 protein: CAWSVEAAVTGELFF; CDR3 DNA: TGTGCCTGGAGTGTAGAAGCAGCAGTTACCGGGGAGCTGTTTTTT
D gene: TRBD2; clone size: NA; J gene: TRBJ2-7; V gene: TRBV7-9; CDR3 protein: CASTPSSGAGGLYEQYF; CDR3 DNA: TGTGCCAGCACCCCGTCTTCAGGAGCGGGAGGCCTCTACGAGCAGTACTTC
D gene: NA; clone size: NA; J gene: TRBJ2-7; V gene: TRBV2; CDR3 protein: CASSDTYEQYF; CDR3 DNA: TGTGCCAGCAGTGATACCTACGAGCAGTACTTC
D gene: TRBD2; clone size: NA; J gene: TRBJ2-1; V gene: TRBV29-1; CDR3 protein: CSVRLAGGSYNEQFF; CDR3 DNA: TGCAGCGTTCGTTTAGCGGGAGGTTCCTACAATGAGCAGTTCTTC
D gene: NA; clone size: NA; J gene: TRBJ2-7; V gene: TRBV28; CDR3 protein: CASSLRVGRVPIYEQYF; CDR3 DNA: TGTGCCAGCAGTTTAAGGGTTGGCAGGGTACCCATCTACGAGCAGTACTTC
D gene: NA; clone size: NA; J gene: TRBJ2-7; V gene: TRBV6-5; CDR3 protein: CASSYARGYEQYF; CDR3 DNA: TGTGCCAGCAGTTACGCCAGGGGCTACGAGCAGTACTTC
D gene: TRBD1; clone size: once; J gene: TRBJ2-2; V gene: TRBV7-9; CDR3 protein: CASSSDRDRANTNTGELFF; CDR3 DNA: TGTGCCAGCAGCTCAGACCGGGACAGGGCCAATACGAACACCGGGGAGCTGTTTTTT
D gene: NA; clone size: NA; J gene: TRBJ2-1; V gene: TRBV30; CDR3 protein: CAWSVVGSYNEQFF; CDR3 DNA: TGTGCCTGGAGTGTAGTCGGCTCCTACAATGAGCAGTTCTTC
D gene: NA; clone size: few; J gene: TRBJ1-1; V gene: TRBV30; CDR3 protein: CAWSVSRGITEAFF; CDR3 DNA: TGTGCCTGGAGTGTATCGAGGGGGATCACTGAAGCTTTCTTT
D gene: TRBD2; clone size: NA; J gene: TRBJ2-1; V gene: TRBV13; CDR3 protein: CASSTLAGGSSYNEQFF; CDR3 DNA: TGTGCCAGCAGCACCCTAGCGGGGGGGAGCTCCTACAATGAGCAGTTCTTC
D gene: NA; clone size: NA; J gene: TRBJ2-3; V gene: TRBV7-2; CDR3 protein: CASSEGVSSTDTQYF; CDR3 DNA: TGTGCCAGCAGCGAGGGAGTTTCTAGCACAGATACGCAGTATTTT
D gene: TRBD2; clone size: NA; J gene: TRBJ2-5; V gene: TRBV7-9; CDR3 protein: CASSDLAGAQYF; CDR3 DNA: TGTGCCAGCAGCGATCTAGCGGGAGCCCAGTACTTC
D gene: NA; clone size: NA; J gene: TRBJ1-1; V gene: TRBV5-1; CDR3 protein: CASSTPSGLNTEAFF; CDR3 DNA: TGCGCCAGCAGCACCCCTTCGGGGCTGAACACTGAAGCTTTCTTT
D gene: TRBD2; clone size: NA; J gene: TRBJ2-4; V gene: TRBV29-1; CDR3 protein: CSVAGLAGGVIPDKNIQYF; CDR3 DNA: TGCAGCGTTGCGGGACTAGCGGGAGGGGTGATCCCTGACAAAAACATTCAGTACTTC
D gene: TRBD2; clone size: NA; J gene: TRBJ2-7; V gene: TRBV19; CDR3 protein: CASSPGLVGEQYF; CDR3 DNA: TGTGCCAGTAGTCCCGGACTAGTCGGCGAGCAGTACTTC
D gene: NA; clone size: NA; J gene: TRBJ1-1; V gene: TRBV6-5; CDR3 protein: CASSLGLLTEAFF; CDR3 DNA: TGTGCCAGCAGCCTGGGACTTCTCACTGAAGCTTTCTTT
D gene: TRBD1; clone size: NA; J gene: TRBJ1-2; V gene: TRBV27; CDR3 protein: CASSEGTGYFGYTF; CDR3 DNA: TGTGCCAGCAGTGAAGGGACAGGGTATTTTGGCTACACCTTC
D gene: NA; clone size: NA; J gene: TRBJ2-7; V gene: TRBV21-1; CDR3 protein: CASSLVTNEQYF; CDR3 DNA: TGTGCCAGCAGCTTAGTTACTAACGAGCAGTACTTC